These 20 T cell receptor beta chains originate from one sample sequenced in a study of T cell responses to AZD1222 COVID-19 vaccine. Some clones are missing from TCRdb's copy, which holds only in-frame ones; the method was immunoSEQ multiplex PCR. The sample lists under 200,000 clones; 90% to 95% were seen once. Here the sequenced sample was peripheral blood, taken on day 0 of AZD1222 vaccination. All receptors derive from an adult in good health.

This sequence joins TRBV11-2 and TRBJ1-1; no definite D call. The V and J ends lost 0 bases and 11 bases respectively, with 10 bases between them. From germline, CDR1 is SGHAT and CDR2 FQNNGV. The CDR3 is 12 amino acids. The CDR3 spells CASSLEGTRAFF. CDR3 bases: TGTGCCAGCAGCTTAGAGGGTACTAGGGCTTTCTTT.

The sample holds one count of this clone. The chain has TRBV19 and TRBJ2-5; 12 bases line up with TRBD2. The CDR3 length is 18 residues. The germline V gene has CDR1 LNHDA and CDR2 SQIVND (reference sequence). The trim removed 2 bases at V and 4 bases at J, leaving 11 bases unmatched. CDR3 protein: CASSIFTSGRIRGETQYF. CDR3 DNA sequence: TGTGCCAGTAGTATATTTACTAGCGGGAGGATCAGAGGAGAGACCCAGTACTTC.

This rearrangement joins TRBV5-1 to TRBJ1-1; maybe TRBD1 (5 bases). Trimming left V 1 base short and J 1 base short, with 8 bases between. From germline, CDR1 is SGHRS and CDR2 YFSETQ. The CDR3 is 14 residues long. The CDR3 region is CASSLTTGNTEAFF. CDR3 coding DNA: TGCGCCAGCAGCTTGACTACAGGGAACACTGAAGCTTTCTTT.

The chain couples TRBV14 to TRBJ2-5; no clear D gene. This CDR3 comprises 14 residues. The V and J ends lost 4 bases and 8 bases respectively, with 17 bases between them. Germline lookup yields CDR1 SGHDN and CDR2 FVKESK. The CDR3 nucleotides are TGTGCCAGCAGCCCCATCCGGTTCCGTGGTACCCAGTACTTC. Translated: CASSPIRFRGTQYF.

The rearrangement joins TRBV30 to TRBJ2-7; D ambiguous. V lost 6 bases, J lost 4 bases, and 19 bases lay in between. This CDR3 has 14 residues. From germline, CDR1 is GTSNPN and CDR2 SVGIG (reference sequence). The CDR3 DNA is TGTGCCTGCTCCGGAGTAAATTCCGTATACGAGCAGTACTTC. Its protein is CACSGVNSVYEQYF.

The chain combines TRBV28 with TRBJ2-1; 7 bases fit TRBD2. The CDR3 extends over 15 amino acids. In germline, CDR1 is MDHEN, CDR2 SYDVKM. The V and J ends lost 8 bases and 2 bases, in that order; junction bases with no gene match: 9. In DNA form, the CDR3 reads TGTGCCAGCGCAATTCTAGCGGAGACCTACAATGAGCAGTTCTTC. Translation gives CASAILAETYNEQFF. The full variable domain, completed using reference TRBV28 and TRBJ2-1, is DVKVTQSSRYLVKRTGEKVFLECVQDMDHENMFWYRQDPGLGLRLIYFSYDVKMKEKGDIPEGYSVSREKKERFSLILESASTNQTSMYLCASAILAETYNEQFFGPGTRLTVL.

The table lists this clone with a few counts. The sample has other DNA sequences that encode this CDR3 too. The J gene is TRBJ1-5, the V gene TRBV28; D gene ambiguous. Trimming left V 1 base short and J 2 bases short, with 9 bases between. This CDR3 comprises 15 residues. CDR1 and CDR2 (germline): MDHEN, SYDVKM. The chain's CDR3 is CASSLSREGNQPQHF. CDR3 nucleotide sequence: TGTGCCAGCAGTTTATCTCGGGAAGGCAATCAGCCCCAGCATTTT.

The chain has TRBV5-1 and TRBJ1-4; D uncertain. Germline values: CDR1 SGHRS, CDR2 YFSETQ. The V and J ends lost 0 bases and 8 bases respectively, with 17 bases between them. The CDR3 extends over 16 amino acids. The CDR3 reads CASSLVGMLGGEKLFF. CDR3 sequence (DNA): TGCGCCAGCAGCTTGGTTGGTATGTTAGGAGGGGAAAAACTGTTTTTT.

In this sample, this clone turned up once. V and J are TRBV28 and TRBJ1-5; D call uncertain. Germline V CDR1 and CDR2: MDHEN, SYDVKM. The length of the CDR3 is 15 residues. V lost 6 bases to trimming and J lost 0 bases, with 12 bases between them. CDR3 sequence (DNA): TGTGCCAGCAGCAACCCTCCATCTAGCAATCAGCCCCAGCATTTT. This encodes CASSNPPSSNQPQHF. The full variable domain, with the rest looked up from reference TRBV28 and TRBJ1-5, is DVKVTQSSRYLVKRTGEKVFLECVQDMDHENMFWYRQDPGLGLRLIYFSYDVKMKEKGDIPEGYSVSREKKERFSLILESASTNQTSMYLCASSNPPSSNQPQHFGDGTRLSIL.

The rearrangement joins TRBV3-1 (or the pseudogene TRBV3-2) to TRBJ1-6; 9 nucleotides line up with TRBD1. CDR3 length equals 15 residues. Trimming took 5 bases from V and 6 from J; bases not matched to a gene: 5. CDR1 is LGHDT, CDR2 YNNKEL, per germline (reference sequence). CDR3 sequence reads: CASSYGTGSNSPLHF. CDR3 sequence (DNA): TGTGCCAGCAGCTATGGGACAGGGAGTAATTCACCCCTCCACTTT.

The chain carries TRBV7-9 and TRBJ2-7; 8 positions agree with TRBD2. With V trimmed by 5 bases and J by 7 bases, 16 bases remained unmatched. The CDR3 extends over 16 amino acids. Germline CDR1 SEHNR, CDR2 FQNEAQ (reference sequence). The DNA for the CDR3 is TGTGCCAGCAGCCTGCGACTAGCGCAAGGGGTCGGGGAGCAGTACTTC. Translation gives CASSLRLAQGVGEQYF.

This chain uses TRBV5-8 with TRBJ2-7; D gene uncertain. The CDR3 consists of 11 residues. Germline V gene sequence: CDR1 SGHTS, CDR2 YDEGEE. Trimming took 0 bases from V and 6 from J, leaving 4 bases between them. CDR3 in DNA: TGTGCCAGCAGCTTGGGAGGCGAGCAGTACTTC. As protein: CASSLGGEQYF.

The CDR3 DNA reads TGTGCCAGCAGCTCTACTAGCGTCGGGCTCTACGAGCAGTACTTC. Amino acids: CASSSTSVGLYEQYF. This rearrangement joins TRBV11-2 to TRBJ2-7, with TRBD2 matching over 7 bases. There are 15 residues in the CDR3. Germline V gives CDR1 SGHAT, CDR2 FQNNGV. V lost 4 bases to trimming and J lost 3 bases; unmatched junction nucleotides: 9. The full variable domain, its missing parts supplied by reference TRBV11-2 and TRBJ2-7, is EAGVAQSPRYKIIEKRQSVAFWCNPISGHATLYWYQQILGQGPKLLIQFQNNGVVDDSQLPKDRFSAERLKGVDSTLKIQPAKLEDSAVYLCASSSTSVGLYEQYFGPGTRLTVT.

V usage is TRBV24-1 and J usage is TRBJ2-2; D remains ambiguous. There are 16 residues in the CDR3. The germline gives CDR1 KGHDR, CDR2 SFDVKD. V was cut by 0 bases and J by 3 bases, with 10 bases left in between. CDR3 residues: CATSDLSQADTGELFF. DNA for the CDR3: TGTGCCACCAGTGATTTGAGTCAGGCAGACACCGGGGAGCTGTTTTTT.

The chain employs TRBV27 and TRBJ2-5; 11 bases are shared with TRBD1. V lost 4 bases to trimming and J lost 5 bases; unmatched junction nucleotides: 9. Germline V gives CDR1 MNHEY, CDR2 SMNVEV (reference sequence). The length of the CDR3 is 16 residues. In DNA, the CDR3 is TGTGCCAGCAGTTGGGGGAGGACAGGGGGCTCGGAGACCCAGTACTTC. Translating it yields CASSWGRTGGSETQYF.

CDR3 in DNA: TGTGCCAGCAGCTTAGAGGCAGGGAGAGACTATGGCTACACCTTC. Its translation is CASSLEAGRDYGYTF. This chain joins TRBV7-8 and TRBJ1-2; TRBD1 is a possible D gene (5 bases). V lost 1 base to trimming and J lost 3 bases, with 12 bases between them. The CDR3 runs to 15 residues. In germline, CDR1 is SGHVS, CDR2 FQNEAQ.

The chain links TRBV28 to TRBJ1-1, with D perhaps TRBD1 (6 bases). The V gene's germline CDR1 is MDHEN and CDR2 SYDVKM. CDR3 length: 15 amino acids. V dropped 6 bases and J dropped 0 bases, with 14 bases sitting between them. This CDR3 reads CASRTPGAMNTEAFF. In DNA, the CDR3 is TGTGCCAGCAGGACTCCAGGGGCGATGAACACTGAAGCTTTCTTT.

The J gene is TRBJ2-7, the V gene TRBV27, with TRBD1 as a possible D gene (6 bases). Germline V gene lookup returns CDR1 MNHEY and CDR2 SMNVEV (reference sequence). The CDR3 length is 14 residues. V was shortened by 2 bases and J by 3 bases, with 11 bases between the two germline ends. This chain's CDR3 is CASSLNGRGYEQYF. For the CDR3, the DNA is TGTGCCAGCAGTTTAAATGGCAGGGGCTACGAGCAGTACTTC.

The V call is TRBV7-9, the J call TRBJ1-4; perhaps TRBD1 as D (5 bases). Germline CDR1 is SEHNR and CDR2 is FQNEAQ (reference sequence). This CDR3 comprises 12 residues. The V end lost 4 bases, the J end lost 8 bases, and 8 bases lay between the germline ends. CDR3 DNA: TGTGCCAGCAGCTGGGGGGAGGAAAAACTGTTTTTT. It is translated as CASSWGEEKLFF.

The chain has TRBV29-1 and TRBJ1-2, with D unresolved. CDR3 size: 11 residues. In germline, CDR1 is SQVTM, CDR2 ANQGSEA. V shed 5 bases and J shed 7 bases, with 11 bases lying between them. This CDR3 reads CSVLKAGGYTF. For the CDR3, the DNA is TGCAGCGTTCTCAAGGCGGGTGGCTACACCTTC.